The 17 T cell receptor beta chains listed next were all sequenced from one sample in a study of technical replicates of blood from several donors. Generated by immunoSEQ multiplex PCR, the TCRdb table keeps only in-frame clones and is missing some. The table records 75,000 to 95,000 clones, 90% to 97% of them present only once. Sequenced sample: T cells isolated from PBMCs. The origin of the receptors is a human donor in good health.

The rearrangement joins TRBV11-3 to TRBJ2-7; D is perhaps TRBD1 (6 bases). CDR1 is SGHNT and CDR2 is YENEEA in the germline V gene. This CDR3 has 12 amino acids. Trimming stripped 4 bases from V and 2 bases from J, with 6 bases between. Written as DNA, the CDR3 is TGTGCCAGCAGCTCAGGGGCCTACGAGCAGTACTTC. This codes for CASSSGAYEQYF.

The V and J genes are TRBV28 and TRBJ2-2, with 7 nucleotides matching TRBD1. The CDR3 is 16 residues long. With 2 bases clipped from V and 4 bases from J, the junction kept 7 bases outside the gene matches. Germline CDR1 reads MDHEN; CDR2 reads SYDVKM. The CDR3 loop reads CASSLETGMSTGELFF. The CDR3 bases are TGTGCCAGCAGTTTAGAGACAGGGATGAGCACCGGGGAGCTGTTTTTT.

The chain recombines TRBV6-1 with TRBJ2-7; 7 bases line up with TRBD2. The V gene's germline CDR1 is MNHNS and CDR2 SASEGT. The J segment lost 0 bases and the V segment lost 8 bases, leaving 4 bases of the junction unmatched. The CDR3 is made up of 13 amino acids. CDR3 protein: CASPSGSSYEQYF. In nucleotides, the CDR3 is TGTGCCAGCCCTAGCGGTAGCTCCTACGAGCAGTACTTC.

This clone was counted once. This rearrangement joins TRBV10-3 to TRBJ2-1; 8 nucleotides line up with TRBD1. With V trimmed by 7 bases and J by 5 bases, 10 bases remained unmatched. Germline CDR1 reads ENHRY; CDR2 reads SYGVKD. The CDR3 consists of 15 residues. CDR3 amino acids: CAITKDREEDNEQFF. CDR3 DNA sequence: TGTGCCATCACTAAGGACAGGGAAGAGGACAATGAGCAGTTCTTC.

The chain carries TRBV6-1 and TRBJ2-3; a weak D match, TRBD2 (5 bases). V was shortened by 6 bases and J by 1 base, with 5 bases between the two germline ends. The CDR3 loop spans 12 amino acids. Germline loops: CDR1 MNHNS, CDR2 SASEGT. CDR3 protein: CASRRGTDTQYF. CDR3 in DNA: TGTGCCAGCAGGAGGGGCACAGATACGCAGTATTTT.

CDR3: CSVEVHKWGGGLAVSYEQYF. The CDR3 DNA reads TGCAGCGTTGAAGTACATAAGTGGGGGGGTGGGCTAGCGGTATCCTACGAGCAGTACTTC. V gene TRBV29-1 combines with J gene TRBJ2-7; 7 bases line up with TRBD2. Germline CDR1 SQVTM, CDR2 ANQGSEA. V was clipped by 1 base and J by 1 base; unmatched bases: 22. This CDR3 comprises 20 residues.

The chain is built from TRBV19 and TRBJ2-1; TRBD2 matches at 12 bases. The CDR3 is 16 residues long. Trimming cost V 5 bases and J 6 bases; bases outside gene matches: 8. Germline assignment: CDR1 LNHDA and CDR2 SQIVND (reference sequence). This CDR3 is CASSPKTSGRANEQFF. The CDR3 DNA follows: TGTGCCAGTAGTCCCAAGACTAGCGGGAGAGCCAATGAGCAGTTCTTC.

V usage is TRBV7-2 and J usage is TRBJ2-3; 9 bases are a match to TRBD2. CDR3 length equals 15 residues. The trim removed 2 bases at V and 4 bases at J, leaving 4 bases unmatched. Germline CDR1 and CDR2: SGHTA and FQGNSA. The CDR3 DNA reads as TGTGCCAGCAGCTTAACGGGACTAGCATCAGATACGCAGTATTTT. This gives the protein CASSLTGLASDTQYF.

V and J are TRBV18 and TRBJ1-3, with D perhaps matching TRBD1 (6 bases). V lost 5 bases and J 0 bases, leaving 11 bases between the germline ends. Per the germline V gene, CDR1 is KGHSH and CDR2 is LQKENI. CDR3 length equals 15 residues. CDR3 in DNA: TGTGCCAGCTCAGCCACAGGGAGCTCTGGAAACACCATATATTTT. Translating gives CASSATGSSGNTIYF.

This chain joins TRBV7-9 and TRBJ1-1; D unresolved. V was clipped by 2 bases and J by 1 base, with 5 bases between them. This CDR3 contains 13 residues. In germline, CDR1 is SEHNR, CDR2 FQNEAQ (reference sequence). CDR3 sequence: CASSLPRNTEAFF. CDR3 in DNA: TGTGCCAGCAGCTTACCGAGGAACACTGAAGCTTTCTTT.

Here the CDR3 DNA reads TGTGCCAGCAGCCAAGGGCTTAGAAATGAGCAGTTCTTC. It yields the protein CASSQGLRNEQFF. This rearrangement joins TRBV16 to TRBJ2-1; D gene ambiguous. V was pared by 2 bases and J by 7 bases, with 9 bases between. Germline CDR1 KGHSY, CDR2 FQNENV. The CDR3 contains 13 residues.

The chain links TRBV28 to TRBJ2-6, with a tentative D call TRBD2 (5 bases). The CDR3 is 17 residues long. V was clipped by 3 bases and J by 0 bases, with 12 bases between them. In germline, CDR1 is MDHEN, CDR2 SYDVKM. The CDR3 here is CASSLSGLGSGANVLTF. The CDR3 DNA sequence: TGTGCCAGCAGTTTGTCAGGACTTGGCTCTGGGGCCAACGTCCTGACTTTC.

Written as DNA, the CDR3 is TGTGCCACCAGCAGAGGGGGGGGCATACGACGAGAGACCCAGTACTTC. Translated, it gives CATSRGGGIRRETQYF. The chain combines TRBV15 with TRBJ2-5; TRBD2 might be the D (7 bases). CDR3 length: 16 amino acids. V shed 1 base and J shed 4 bases, with 16 bases lying between them. Germline assignment: CDR1 LNHNV and CDR2 YYDKDF (reference sequence).

This clone appeared once. The chain joins TRBV4-1 to TRBJ2-7; 10 nucleotides match TRBD2. CDR3 length equals 18 residues. The V and J ends lost 6 bases and 6 bases, in that order; junction bases with no gene match: 20. CDR1 is MGHRA, CDR2 YSYEKL, per germline. The CDR3 region is CASSPQLAGPGRGTEQYF. The CDR3 nucleotides are TGCGCCAGCAGTCCTCAACTAGCGGGACCAGGTAGGGGAACCGAGCAGTACTTC.

The chain uses TRBV5-8 and TRBJ1-5, with unresolved D. This CDR3 comprises 13 residues. Looked up from germline, CDR1 is SGHTS and CDR2 is YDEGEE. The ends were cut back, 0 bases at V and 5 bases at J, with 6 bases in the middle. CDR3 nucleotides: TGTGCCAGCAGCTTGGCGGTCCATCAGCCCCAGCATTTT. It encodes CASSLAVHQPQHF.

V and J are TRBV18 and TRBJ2-7; 12 positions agree with TRBD2. V gave up 3 bases and J gave up 9 bases; unmatched junction bases: 9. The CDR3 contains 15 residues. Germline CDR1 and CDR2: KGHSH and LQKENI. Here the CDR3 reads CASSPRTSGTGGQYF. The CDR3 DNA sequence: TGTGCCAGCTCACCCCGGACTAGCGGGACCGGGGGGCAGTACTTC.

The chain joins TRBV19 to TRBJ2-2; D may be TRBD1 (6 bases). The CDR3 totals 16 residues. Germline V lookup: CDR1 LNHDA, CDR2 SQIVND (reference sequence). V was pared by 4 bases and J by 4 bases, with 16 bases between. As DNA, the CDR3 is TGTGCCAGTAGTAAAGGGGGACGGGATCGCACCGGGGAGCTGTTTTTT. As protein: CASSKGGRDRTGELFF. The full variable domain, rest sourced from reference TRBV19 and TRBJ2-2, is DGGITQSPKYLFRKEGQNVTLSCEQNLNHDAMYWYRQDPGQGLRLIYYSQIVNDFQKGDIAEGYSVSREKKESFPLTVTSAQKNPTAFYLCASSKGGRDRTGELFFGEGSRLTVL.